The rows below give T cell receptor beta chains drawn from one sample of a study of OX40 agonist ivuxolimab in advanced cancers. Measured with immunoSEQ multiplex PCR; TCRdb has only the in-frame clones, and not every one. The sample includes around 100,000 clones, approximately 90% of them seen just once. The source was CD4+ or CD8+ T cells sorted from blood, collected in a trial of the OX40 agonist ivuxolimab. Receptor source: an adult with an advanced solid tumor such as melanoma, head and neck, liver or kidney cancer. The CDR3 runs from the conserved cysteine through the conserved F or W.

j_gene,v_gene,CDR3aa
TRBJ1-2,TRBV19,CASSIRPGGYGYTF
TRBJ2-5,TRBV5-1,CASSPGVRAAQETQYF
TRBJ1-2,TRBV28,CASSLFRILANYGYTF
TRBJ2-7,TRBV7-9,CASNDFRTHEQYF
TRBJ1-3,TRBV5-4,CASSRDREGGNTIYF
TRBJ1-4,TRBV28,CASSLLDRPNEKLFF
TRBJ1-1,TRBV7-9,CASSFFTGNTEAFF
TRBJ2-5,TRBV11-1,CASSLYLAGAYQETQYF
TRBJ2-5,TRBV11-3,CASSLAGAETQYF
TRBJ1-2,TRBV19,CASSLDPGDYGYTF
TRBJ2-5,TRBV5-4,CASSLMPGQEETQYF
TRBJ2-7,TRBV27,CASSYVTSGSYEQYF
TRBJ2-2,TRBV5-1,CASRSGTGGTGELFF
TRBJ2-2,TRBV19,CASHYSGVTGELFF
TRBJ2-1,TRBV9,CASSVASVGTSGNNEQFF
TRBJ2-1,TRBV25-1,CASRQTSGVYNEQFF
TRBJ1-5,TRBV18,CASSPPGSPGQPQHF
TRBJ2-1,TRBV28,CASSLRLSGRPDEQFF
TRBJ1-1,TRBV28,CASSFGGVSDTEAFF
TRBJ2-3,TRBV19,CASSRRGTDTQYF
TRBJ2-7,TRBV27,CASSRARPPYEQYF
TRBJ1-2,TRBV27,CASSSDRVIVNGYTF
TRBJ2-3,TRBV11-3,CASSSRNTQYF
TRBJ1-2,TRBV18,CASSPRENYGYTF
TRBJ1-1,TRBV15,CATSRGSTSTEAFF
TRBJ2-5,TRBV7-9,CASSLAGSGETQYF
TRBJ2-7,TRBV6-1,CASSEHGLQGPSYEQYF
TRBJ2-1,TRBV11-2,CASTMRASGTNNEQFF
TRBJ2-5,TRBV28,CASSLRLAVGTQYF
TRBJ2-5,TRBV7-9,CASSPGLAGQETQYF
TRBJ2-5,TRBV6-1,CASSEAGRETQYF
TRBJ1-3,TRBV5-1,CASSLGPLQGTGNTIYF
TRBJ2-3,TRBV7-2,CASSLISPGTDTQYF
TRBJ2-5,TRBV27,CASSFVQQETQYF
TRBJ2-1,TRBV6-5,CASRREPSSYNEQFF
TRBJ2-5,TRBV27,CANRRQFSQETQYF
TRBJ2-1,TRBV7-2,CASSLGFGSVRNEQFF
TRBJ2-1,TRBV15,CATSRDPHRIRFF
TRBJ1-1,TRBV29-1,CSVATGDTEAFF
TRBJ1-4,TRBV18,CASSTGFATNEKLFF
TRBJ2-3,TRBV19,CASSIIGTDTQYF
TRBJ1-5,TRBV5-4,CASSLGTGGNQPQHF
TRBJ2-5,TRBV11-2,CASSPDSQETQYF